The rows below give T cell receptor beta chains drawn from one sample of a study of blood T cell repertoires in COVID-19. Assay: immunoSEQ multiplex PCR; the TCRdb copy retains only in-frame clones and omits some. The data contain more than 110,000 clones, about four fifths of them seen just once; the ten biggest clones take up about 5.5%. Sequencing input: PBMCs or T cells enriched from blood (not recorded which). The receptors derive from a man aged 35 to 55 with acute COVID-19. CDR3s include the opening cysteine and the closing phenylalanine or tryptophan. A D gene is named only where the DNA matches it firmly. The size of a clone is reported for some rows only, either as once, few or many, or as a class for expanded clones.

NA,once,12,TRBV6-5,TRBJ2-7,CAAAPNRGKQYF,TGTGCCGCAGCGCCTAATAGGGGAAAGCAGTACTTC
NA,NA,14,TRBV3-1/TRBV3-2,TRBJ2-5,CASTLTVAQETQYF,TGTGCCAGCACTTTGACGGTTGCGCAGGAAACCCAGTACTTC
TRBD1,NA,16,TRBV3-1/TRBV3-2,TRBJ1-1,CASSLSGTGSKTEAFF,TGTGCCAGCAGCTTATCCGGGACAGGGTCGAAGACTGAAGCTTTCTTT
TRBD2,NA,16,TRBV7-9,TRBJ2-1,CASRSREGSSYNEQFF,TGTGCCAGCCGGAGTAGGGAGGGCAGCTCCTACAATGAGCAGTTCTTC
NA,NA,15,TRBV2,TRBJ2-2,CASSPGQQNTGELFF,TGTGCCAGCAGCCCAGGACAGCAGAACACCGGGGAGCTGTTTTTT
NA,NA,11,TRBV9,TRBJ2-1,CASRGSRDLFF,TGTGCCAGCAGGGGGAGCCGCGACCTGTTCTTC
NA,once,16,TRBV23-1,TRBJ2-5,CASSQAADSPQETQYF,TGCGCCAGCAGTCAGGCGGCGGACAGCCCACAAGAGACCCAGTACTTC
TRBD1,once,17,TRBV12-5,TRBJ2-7,CASGLVHRGPGTYEQYF,TGTGCTAGTGGTTTGGTACACAGGGGGCCGGGCACCTACGAGCAGTACTTC
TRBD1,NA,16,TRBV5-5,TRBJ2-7,CASSSPSGDRIYEQYF,TGTGCCAGCAGCTCCCCCTCGGGGGACAGGATTTACGAGCAGTACTTC
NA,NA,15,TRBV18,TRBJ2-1,CASSSVASSYNEQFF,TGTGCCAGCTCATCAGTAGCAAGCTCCTACAATGAGCAGTTCTTC
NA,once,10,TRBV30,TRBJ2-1,CACVGNEQFF,TGTGCCTGCGTCGGGAACGAGCAGTTCTTC
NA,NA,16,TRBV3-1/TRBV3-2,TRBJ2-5,CASSQGGSGVQETQYF,TGTGCCAGCAGCCAAGGTGGTAGCGGCGTACAAGAGACCCAGTACTTC
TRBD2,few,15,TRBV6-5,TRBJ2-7,CASSKGSGGTYEQYF,TGTGCCAGCAGTAAGGGCTCGGGAGGGACCTACGAGCAGTACTTC
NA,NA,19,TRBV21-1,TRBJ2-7,CASSKGAGTGNLSSYEQYF,TGTGCCAGCAGCAAGGGTGCCGGGACAGGGAATTTGAGCTCCTACGAGCAGTACTTC
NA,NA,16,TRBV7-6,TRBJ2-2,CASSFFGRSETGELFF,TGTGCCAGCAGCTTCTTCGGCAGGTCGGAAACCGGGGAGCTGTTTTTT
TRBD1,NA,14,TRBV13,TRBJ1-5,CASSFRQGNQPQHF,TGTGCCAGCAGCTTCAGACAGGGGAATCAGCCCCAGCATTTT
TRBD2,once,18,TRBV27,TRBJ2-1,CASSARLAAIYSYNEQFF,TGTGCCAGCAGTGCACGACTAGCGGCGATTTACTCCTACAATGAGCAGTTCTTC
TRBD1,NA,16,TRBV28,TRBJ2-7,CASNSPGDRGTYEQYF,TGTGCCAGCAATTCCCCCGGGGACAGGGGGACCTACGAGCAGTACTTC
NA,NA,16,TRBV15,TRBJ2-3,CATSSRGRISTDTQYF,TGTGCCACCAGTAGCCGGGGAAGGATCTCCACAGATACGCAGTATTTT
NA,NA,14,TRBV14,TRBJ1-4,CASSPVPLPEKLFF,TGTGCCAGCAGCCCAGTGCCCCTTCCTGAAAAACTGTTTTTT
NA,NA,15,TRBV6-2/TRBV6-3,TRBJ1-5,CASSYRVSGNQPQHF,TGTGCCAGCAGTTACCGGGTTTCTGGCAATCAGCCCCAGCATTTT
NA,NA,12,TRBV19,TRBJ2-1,CASSIAETEQFF,TGTGCCAGTAGTATAGCGGAGACTGAGCAGTTCTTC
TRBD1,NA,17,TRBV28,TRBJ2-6,CASRRGTARRGANVLTF,TGTGCCAGCAGACGTGGGACAGCCCGGAGGGGGGCCAACGTCCTGACTTTC
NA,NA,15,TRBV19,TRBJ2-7,CASSMGQGIFYEQYF,TGTGCCAGTAGTATGGGGCAGGGGATATTCTACGAGCAGTACTTC
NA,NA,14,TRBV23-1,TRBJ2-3,CARNHRSSTDTQYF,TGCGCCAGGAACCACAGGTCTAGCACAGATACGCAGTATTTT
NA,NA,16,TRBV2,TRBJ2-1,CASSGHQLLLSGEQFF,TGTGCCAGCAGCGGACACCAGCTCCTTTTGTCGGGTGAGCAGTTCTTC
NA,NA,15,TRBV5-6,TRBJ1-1,CASSQQPESGTEAFF,TGTGCCAGCAGCCAACAGCCCGAAAGCGGCACTGAAGCTTTCTTT
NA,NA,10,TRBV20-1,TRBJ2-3,CSAMRDTQYF,TGCAGTGCTATGCGGGATACGCAGTATTTT
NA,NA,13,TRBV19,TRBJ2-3,CASSFGSDDTQYF,TGTGCCAGTAGTTTCGGGTCCGACGATACGCAGTATTTT
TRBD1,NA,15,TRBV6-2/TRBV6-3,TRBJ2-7,CASSYGTGGSYEQYF,TGTGCCAGCAGTTACGGGACAGGGGGCTCCTACGAGCAGTACTTC
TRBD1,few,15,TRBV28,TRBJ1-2,CASRKSPQGNYGYTF,TGTGCCAGCAGAAAGTCACCACAGGGGAACTATGGCTACACCTTC
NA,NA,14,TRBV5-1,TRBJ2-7,CASSLDWNSYEQYF,TGCGCCAGCAGCTTAGACTGGAACTCCTACGAGCAGTACTTC
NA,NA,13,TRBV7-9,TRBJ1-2,CASSPTPSDGYTF,TGTGCCAGCAGCCCAACCCCCAGTGATGGCTACACCTTC
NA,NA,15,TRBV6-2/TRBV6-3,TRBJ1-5,CASSYSGGRNQPQHF,TGTGCCAGCAGTTACTCTGGGGGCAGGAATCAGCCCCAGCATTTT
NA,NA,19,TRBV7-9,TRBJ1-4,CASSQSWPGGNATNEKLFF,TGTGCCAGCAGCCAGAGTTGGCCGGGAGGGAACGCAACTAATGAAAAACTGTTTTTT